A single T cell receptor (beta chain) is shown here with its context. Its antigen has not been determined. Base qualities are not provided; no much larger clone lies one nucleotide away. This sample is drawn from a study of T cell responses to AZD1222 COVID-19 vaccine (dated by TCRdb to about 2021). With respect to the entire study: AZD1222 recipients whose second dose came at about 4 weeks and those whose second dose came at about 12 weeks were combined into one group, since spike-specific TCR depth and breadth did not differ between the two schedules. A total of 233 trial participants underwent TCR sequencing, of whom around 210 had received two doses of AZD1222 and around 26 had received two doses of the MenACWY control vaccine. Trial participants were enrolled into age subgroups of 18-55, 56-69 and 70-plus years, which contained approximately 150, 28 and 58 TCR-sequenced participants, respectively. Findings and caveats that apply to the study as a whole: Conclusions about previously exposed vaccinees were limited because only five to seven AZD1222 recipients were SARS-CoV-2 seropositive at baseline. After two AZD1222 doses, spike-specific TCR breadth and depth were significantly higher than at day 0 and than in MenACWY recipients. Participants were mostly white British, with more females than males. The authors suggested clonal diversity may have been underestimated. Reportedly, close to half of the unique spike-specific TCRs recognized epitopes lying outside the regions that are mutated in the B.1.351 and B.1.1.7 variants. Because no day 14 peak-response samples were available, repertoires were characterized only after the peak T cell response. The vaccine-associated CD4 TCRs covered the entire spike protein, and the dominant responses fell in regions 160-218 and 743-854. The 56-69-year group was small, and its depth increase did not reach significance, likely because of low power.

The time point label of this sample denotes: baseline before first vaccination. Vaccinee samples came from UK trials COV001 and COV002, including a single-blind randomized controlled phase 2/3 trial of AZD1222 (ChAdOx1 nCoV-19) in healthy adults. For TCRbeta chain sequencing, PBMC samples from trial participants were taken at day 0 and at day 28 after the second dose. Including cysteine and phenylalanine, the CDR3 has 16 amino acids. The read is trimmed to its CDR3 DNA, 48 bases read in frame from base 1. V is trimmed back by 4 bases and J by 5 bases, and the junction contains 13 bases that no gene match accounts for. CDR1 and CDR2 (GTSNPN, SVGIG) derive from the germline V gene (reference sequence). The CDR3 regions of human TCRbeta chains were analyzed by immunosequencing. In the paper's pipeline: TCRs in the repertoires were matched against a reference library of SARS-CoV-2-specific TCRs that had been generated with the MIRA antigen-specificity platform. Breadth was defined as the fraction of unique TCRs that were SARS-CoV-2-associated, and depth was defined as the fraction of total T cells that were SARS-CoV-2-associated. Each spike-specific TCR was assigned to its reactive spike region and to a CD4 or CD8 class using the MIRA data. Log10-transformed breadth and depth values were compared by one-way ANOVA with Sidak's multiple comparisons tests. Entries here come from immuneACCESS through TCRdb and include only in-frame sequences with V and J called. Some clones fail to appear in such tables; in the studies checked, an unresolved V gene covers under half of the shortfall, and the cause of the remainder is unknown. That table furnishes V, J and clone size, whereas the DNA furnished D and trimming. In all, the sample holds about 180,000 clones, and 85% to 90% of those were seen once. Clones ranked in the top ten supply 6% to 8.5% of the sample.

Sample: peripheral blood, taken on day 0 of AZD1222 vaccination. The V and J segments used are TRBV30 and TRBJ2-2, with 7 bases in between that match TRBD1. The origin of this receptor is an adult in good health. The CDR3 amino acid sequence is: CAWTPDRLLGTGELFF. The nucleotide sequence is TGTGCCTGGACCCCGGACAGGCTGCTGGGGACCGGGGAGCTGTTTTTT. This CDR3, with the reference TRBV30 and TRBJ2-2 proteins standing in past its ends, gives the full variable domain SQTIHQWPATLVQPVGSPLSLECTVEGTSNPNLYWYRQAAGRGLQLLFYSVGIGQISSEVPQNLSASRPQDRQFILSSKKLLLSDSGFYLCAWTPDRLLGTGELFFGEGSRLTVL.